What follows are 4 T cell receptor beta chains derived from one specimen sequenced in a study of PD-L1 blockade in urothelial cancer. Specified time point: pretreatment peripheral blood. Using immunoSEQ multiplex PCR, the repertoire was profiled, and TCRdb retains in-frame clones only, with some absent. The table shows roughly 50,000 clones, with 87% occurring only once. The sample in question was PBMCs, obtained around atezolizumab (anti-PD-L1) treatment. Source of these receptors: an older woman with urothelial cancer.

V usage is TRBV5-4 and J usage is TRBJ2-7, with 9 bases identical to TRBD2. The germline CDR1 and CDR2 sequences are SGHNT and YYREEE (reference sequence). This CDR3 is built from 14 residues. V dropped 4 bases and J dropped 6; count of bases not matched to a gene: 8. In DNA form, the CDR3 reads TGTGCCAGCAGCGCGGGGGGGTTGGGCACCGAGCAGTACTTC. It specifies CASSAGGLGTEQYF.

The chain has TRBV18 and TRBJ2-7, with TRBD1 as a possible D gene (6 bases). With 3 bases removed from V and 2 bases from J, the gap between germline ends came to 20 bases. Germline V gene lookup returns CDR1 KGHSH and CDR2 LQKENI. The CDR3 is 17 amino acids. In DNA form, the CDR3 reads TGTGCCAGCTCACCCCTTAGTAGTGGGGGACACGCCTACGAGCAGTACTTC. This gives the protein CASSPLSSGGHAYEQYF. Combining the CDR3 with reference TRBV18 and TRBJ2-7 gives the whole variable domain NAGVMQNPRHLVRRRGQEARLRCSPMKGHSHVYWYRQLPEEGLKFMVYLQKENIIDESGMPKERFSAEFPKEGPSILRIQQVVRGDSAAYFCASSPLSSGGHAYEQYFGPGTRLTVT.

The CDR3 is CASSYGGTGGTDTQYF. CDR3 nucleotide sequence: TGTGCCAGCAGTTACGGGGGGACAGGGGGCACAGATACGCAGTATTTT. The V call is TRBV6-6, the J call TRBJ2-3; TRBD1 matches 10 bases. There are 16 residues in the CDR3. CDR1 MNHNY and CDR2 SVGAGI come from the germline V gene (reference sequence). Trimming removed 2 bases from V and 1 base from J; junction bases left unmatched: 3.

The V and J genes are TRBV5-1 and TRBJ1-6; D is uncertain. Germline CDR1 is SGHRS and CDR2 is YFSETQ. The CDR3 spans 17 residues. V lost 0 bases and J 6 bases, leaving 16 bases between the germline ends. This CDR3 is CASSLVIGPSGNSPLHF. CDR3 DNA sequence: TGCGCCAGCAGCTTGGTGATAGGGCCCAGCGGTAATTCACCCCTCCACTTT.